One and the same sample provided the 25 T cell receptor beta chains below, sequenced in a study of T cell clonotyping in hematopoietic cell transplantation. Only in-frame clones appear in the TCRdb table, and some are missing; sequencing was by immunoSEQ multiplex PCR. This sample has around 13,000 clones, with roughly 83% found just once. Specimen: PBMCs, collected 100 days after allogeneic stem cell transplant. The source is a female patient in her 40s who had an allogeneic stem cell transplant from a related donor, so T cells may come from the graft donor. Some clones in this sample may be carry-over from other donors' samples.

The chain uses TRBV5-6 and TRBJ2-2; D might be TRBD1 (5 bases). Trimming removed 0 bases at V and 2 bases at J, with 11 bases between. This CDR3 is built from 16 residues. Germline CDR1 SGHDT, CDR2 YYEEEE. In DNA form, the CDR3 reads TGTGCCAGCAGCTTGGTTGTACAGGAAAACACCGGGGAGCTGTTTTTT. Its protein is CASSLVVQENTGELFF.

The chain is built from TRBV19 and TRBJ1-5; D gene unclear. The V end lost 5 bases, the J end lost 3 bases, and 14 bases lay between the germline ends. The CDR3 runs 15 residues. Per the germline V gene, CDR1 is LNHDA and CDR2 is SQIVND (reference sequence). CDR3 in DNA: TGTGCCAGTAGTCCCCAGGACGGATTCAATCAGCCCCAGCATTTT. Its protein product is CASSPQDGFNQPQHF. Using reference TRBV19 and TRBJ1-5 for the parts outside the CDR3, the full variable domain is DGGITQSPKYLFRKEGQNVTLSCEQNLNHDAMYWYRQDPGQGLRLIYYSQIVNDFQKGDIAEGYSVSREKKESFPLTVTSAQKNPTAFYLCASSPQDGFNQPQHFGDGTRLSIL.

This clone was counted a single time. The chain joins TRBV5-1 to TRBJ2-5; maybe TRBD1 (5 bases). V was cut by 1 base and J by 5 bases, with 12 bases left in between. This CDR3 spans 14 amino acids. CDR1 SGHRS and CDR2 YFSETQ come from the germline V gene. The CDR3 reads CASSLRQGSETQYF. Written as DNA, the CDR3 is TGCGCCAGCAGCTTGAGGCAGGGCTCGGAGACCCAGTACTTC. The full variable domain, its missing parts supplied by reference TRBV5-1 and TRBJ2-5, is KAGVTQTPRYLIKTRGQQVTLSCSPISGHRSVSWYQQTPGQGLQFLFEYFSETQRNKGNFPGRFSGRQFSNSRSEMNVSTLELGDSALYLCASSLRQGSETQYFGPGTRLLVL.

This clone was counted a few times. This chain uses TRBV30 with TRBJ1-6; D gene ambiguous. This CDR3 comprises 15 residues. The germline V gene has CDR1 GTSNPN and CDR2 SVGIG (reference sequence). Trimming took 2 bases from V and 3 from J, leaving 11 bases between them. CDR3 in DNA: TGTGCCTGGAGTAATAGAGGGAACTATAATTCACCCCTCCACTTT. Its protein is CAWSNRGNYNSPLHF.

CDR3 nucleotide sequence: TGTGCCAGCAGCTTAAACAGCCTCAGCAATCAGCCCCAGCATTTT. This gives the protein CASSLNSLSNQPQHF. The gene calls are TRBV11-2 and TRBJ1-5; D not certain. The CDR3 totals 15 residues. V was pared by 2 bases and J by 1 base, with 9 bases between. CDR1 is SGHAT, CDR2 FQNNGV, per germline.

This CDR3 is CASSLDSSRNEQFF. CDR3 DNA sequence: TGTGCCAGCAGCTTAGACTCCAGCAGAAATGAGCAGTTCTTC. The chain carries TRBV11-2 and TRBJ2-1, with unresolved D. Germline assignment: CDR1 SGHAT and CDR2 FQNNGV. The CDR3 spans 14 residues. Trimming left V 0 bases short and J 7 bases short, with 10 bases between.

This CDR3 is CAWSGDTHQDTIYF. The CDR3, as DNA: TGTGCCTGGAGTGGGGACACACATCAGGACACCATATATTTT. This chain uses TRBV30 with TRBJ1-3, with D maybe TRBD1 (6 bases). The CDR3 is 14 amino acids. Germline CDR1 reads GTSNPN; CDR2 reads SVGIG (reference sequence). V was pared by 1 base and J by 8 bases, with 15 bases between.

The genes are TRBV25-1 and TRBJ2-5, with TRBD2 matching 8 bases. CDR1 and CDR2 from the germline V gene are MGHDK and SYGVNS. The V segment lost 1 base and the J segment 1 base; nucleotides outside the gene matches: 5. CDR3 length: 16 amino acids. CDR3: CASSEFRGGAQETQYF. The CDR3 nucleotides read TGTGCCAGCAGTGAATTTCGGGGGGGAGCCCAAGAGACCCAGTACTTC.

This rearrangement joins TRBV5-1 to TRBJ2-7, with 8 bases that match TRBD1. CDR3 length: 14 residues. V lost 3 bases, J lost 4 bases, and 6 bases stayed unmatched. Germline V lookup: CDR1 SGHRS, CDR2 YFSETQ. CDR3 loop: CASSSGTGSYEQYF. The CDR3 region has the DNA TGCGCCAGCAGCTCCGGGACAGGCTCTTACGAGCAGTACTTC.

This clone was seen more than once but under ten times. The rearrangement uses TRBV29-1 and TRBJ2-1; 15 bases match TRBD2. CDR3 length: 17 amino acids. Germline V gives CDR1 SQVTM, CDR2 ANQGSEA. Trimming at V came to 8 bases and at J to 0 bases, leaving 8 bases not matched to a gene. The chain's CDR3 is CSPEGTSGRSSYNEQFF. CDR3 nucleotide sequence: TGCAGCCCCGAAGGGACTAGCGGGAGGAGCTCCTACAATGAGCAGTTCTTC.

The rearrangement links TRBV2 to TRBJ1-4; D is ambiguous. This CDR3 comprises 13 residues. Trimming stripped 7 bases from V and 7 bases from J, with 13 bases between. Germline lookup yields CDR1 SNHLY and CDR2 FYNNEI. The CDR3 sequence: CASKDGGSEKLFF. DNA of the CDR3: TGTGCCAGCAAGGACGGCGGGAGTGAAAAACTGTTTTTT. Using reference TRBV2 and TRBJ1-4 for the parts outside the CDR3, the full variable domain is EPEVTQTPSHQVTQMGQEVILRCVPISNHLYFYWYRQILGQKVEFLVSFYNNEISEKSEIFDDQFSVERPDGSNFTLKIRSTKLEDSAMYFCASKDGGSEKLFFGSGTQLSVL.

The chain combines TRBV10-3 with TRBJ2-7; 10 nucleotides line up with TRBD2. Per germline, CDR1 ENHRY and CDR2 SYGVKD. The V and J ends lost 4 bases and 3 bases, in that order; junction bases with no gene match: 6. The CDR3 runs 15 residues. CDR3 region: CAISATSGTLYEQYF. The CDR3 DNA sequence: TGTGCCATCAGTGCCACTAGCGGGACTCTCTACGAGCAGTACTTC.

This chain joins TRBV5-1 and TRBJ2-1; D is undetermined. The CDR3 covers 13 residues. The V gene's germline CDR1 is SGHRS and CDR2 YFSETQ. V shed 2 bases and J shed 4 bases, with 7 bases lying between them. CDR3: CASSLEVYNEQFF. DNA of the CDR3: TGCGCCAGCAGCTTAGAAGTATACAATGAGCAGTTCTTC.

The chain couples TRBV11-3 to TRBJ2-2, with D perhaps given as TRBD1 or TRBD2 (7 bases each). CDR3 length: 15 residues. From germline, CDR1 is SGHNT and CDR2 YENEEA. The V gene lost 5 bases and the J gene lost 4 bases, with 14 bases spanning the gap. This CDR3 reads CASSKSRGGTGELFF. DNA for the CDR3: TGTGCCAGCAGCAAGAGCAGGGGGGGCACCGGGGAGCTGTTTTTT. The full variable domain, with the rest looked up from reference TRBV11-3 and TRBJ2-2, is EAGVVQSPRYKIIEKKQPVAFWCNPISGHNTLYWYLQNLGQGPELLIRYENEEAVDDSQLPKDRFSAERLKGVDSTLKIQPAELGDSAVYLCASSKSRGGTGELFFGEGSRLTVL.

This clone has only one observation. J is TRBJ2-7 and V is TRBV6-5; D unclear. This CDR3 is 13 amino acids long. Germline V CDR1 and CDR2: MNHEY, SVGAGI. V was clipped by 5 bases and J by 6 bases, with 14 bases between them. The CDR3 DNA follows: TGTGCCAGCAGTCTCCAGACTTTTGGCGAGCAGTACTTC. This translates into CASSLQTFGEQYF.

The V and J genes are TRBV29-1 and TRBJ1-4; D call uncertain. Per the germline V gene, CDR1 is SQVTM and CDR2 is ANQGSEA. The CDR3 contains 12 residues. The ends were cut back, 6 bases at V and 4 bases at J, with 9 bases in the middle. The CDR3 loop is CSVLDVNEKLFF. CDR3 DNA sequence: TGCAGCGTCCTGGACGTTAATGAAAAACTGTTTTTT.

This chain joins TRBV6-5 and TRBJ1-2; weak D call: TRBD1 (5 bases). CDR1 and CDR2 from the germline V gene are MNHEY and SVGAGI. The ends were cut back, 6 bases at V and 8 bases at J, with 13 bases in the middle. CDR3 size: 12 residues. The CDR3 region has the DNA TGTGCCAGCAGAGGGGTGGACGAGGGCTACACCTTC. Translating it yields CASRGVDEGYTF.

The rearrangement uses TRBV6-5 and TRBJ2-7; D remains ambiguous. The DNA end is more similar to TRBJ2-5, so the J call may be wrong. This CDR3 region has 15 residues. Germline values: CDR1 MNHEY, CDR2 SVGAGI. The CDR3 DNA reads TGTGCCAGCAGTTACAGGCCCTTGGGGTTGGAGACCCAGTACTTC. Residues: CASSYRPLGLETQYF.

The chain joins TRBV27 to TRBJ2-3; D not resolved. Per germline, CDR1 MNHEY and CDR2 SMNVEV (reference sequence). The CDR3 has 11 amino acids. Trimming cost V 3 bases and J 6 bases, with 4 bases left between them. CDR3 protein: CASSFGDTQYF. CDR3 DNA sequence: TGTGCCAGCAGTTTCGGGGATACGCAGTATTTT.

The rearrangement links TRBV5-6 to TRBJ1-2; D ambiguous. In germline, CDR1 is SGHDT, CDR2 YYEEEE. V lost 0 bases, J lost 5 bases, and 14 bases lay in between. This CDR3 region has 15 residues. The CDR3 region has the DNA TGTGCCAGCAGCTTGGATCCGAGACTGCCTTATGGCTACACCTTC. Translated: CASSLDPRLPYGYTF.

This chain links TRBV7-9 with TRBJ1-3, with a tentative D call TRBD1 (6 bases). Germline V gene lookup returns CDR1 SEHNR and CDR2 FQNEAQ (reference sequence). This CDR3 has 13 amino acids. V was pared by 8 bases and J by 9 bases, with 17 bases between. CDR3 sequence reads: CASGGGRQTTIYF. The DNA of the CDR3 is TGTGCCAGCGGAGGGGGACGTCAAACCACCATATATTTT.

This clone is a singleton in its sample. This chain links TRBV4-1 with TRBJ2-7; 12 positions agree with TRBD1. Germline V lookup: CDR1 MGHRA, CDR2 YSYEKL. The length of the CDR3 is 14 residues. Trimming cost V 3 bases and J 7 bases; bases outside gene matches: 4. The CDR3 sequence is CASSQGQGAQEQYF. CDR3 DNA sequence: TGCGCCAGCAGCCAGGGACAGGGGGCTCAAGAGCAGTACTTC.

The table lists this clone with a few counts. This sequence joins TRBV11-2 and TRBJ1-5; TRBD1 is a possible D gene (5 bases). Per the germline V gene, CDR1 is SGHAT and CDR2 is FQNNGV. V lost 0 bases, J lost 4 bases, and 10 bases lay in between. The CDR3 loop spans 15 amino acids. CDR3 protein: CASSLEGLINQPQHF. CDR3 nucleotide sequence: TGTGCCAGCAGCTTAGAGGGACTGATTAATCAGCCCCAGCATTTT.

This chain links TRBV25-1 with TRBJ1-1; D perhaps matches TRBD1 (5 bases). CDR1 is MGHDK and CDR2 is SYGVNS in the germline V gene. With 6 bases removed from V and 3 bases from J, the gap between germline ends came to 14 bases. The CDR3 is made up of 14 amino acids. CDR3 residues: CASRLGGLDTEAFF. Written as DNA, the CDR3 is TGTGCCAGCAGGCTTGGGGGGTTGGACACTGAAGCTTTCTTT.

The rearrangement links TRBV2 to TRBJ1-1; the D is unclear. The germline V gene encodes CDR1 SNHLY and CDR2 FYNNEI. The CDR3 is 13 amino acids. The V end was cut by 7 bases, the J end by 0 bases, with 9 bases between. Written as DNA, the CDR3 is TGTGCCAGCATTGGACTGATGAACACTGAAGCTTTCTTT. Translating gives CASIGLMNTEAFF.